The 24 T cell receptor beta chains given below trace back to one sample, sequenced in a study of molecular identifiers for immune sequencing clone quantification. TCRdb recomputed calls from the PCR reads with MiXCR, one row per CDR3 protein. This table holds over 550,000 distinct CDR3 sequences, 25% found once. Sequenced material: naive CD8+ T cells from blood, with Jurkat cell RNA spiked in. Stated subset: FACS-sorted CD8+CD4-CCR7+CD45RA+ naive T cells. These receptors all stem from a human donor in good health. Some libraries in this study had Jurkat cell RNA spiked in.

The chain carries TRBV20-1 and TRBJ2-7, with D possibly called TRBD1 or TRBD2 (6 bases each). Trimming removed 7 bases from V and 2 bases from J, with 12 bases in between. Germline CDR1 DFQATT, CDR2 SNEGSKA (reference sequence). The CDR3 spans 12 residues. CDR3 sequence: CSVRGPTYEQYF. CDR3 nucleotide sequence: TGCAGTGTACGGGGGCCGACCTACGAGCAGTACTTC.

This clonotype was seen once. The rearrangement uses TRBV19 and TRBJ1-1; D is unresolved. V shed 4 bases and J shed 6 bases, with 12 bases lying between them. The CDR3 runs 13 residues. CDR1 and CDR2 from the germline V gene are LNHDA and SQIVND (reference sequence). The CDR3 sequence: CASSTVGWSEAFF. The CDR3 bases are TGTGCCAGTAGTACCGTGGGATGGTCTGAAGCTTTCTTT.

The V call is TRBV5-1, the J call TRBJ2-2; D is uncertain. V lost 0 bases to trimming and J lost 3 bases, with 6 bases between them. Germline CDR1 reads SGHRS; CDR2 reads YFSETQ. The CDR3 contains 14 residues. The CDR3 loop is CASSLETYTGELFF. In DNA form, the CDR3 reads TGCGCCAGCAGCTTGGAAACTTACACCGGGGAGCTGTTTTTT.

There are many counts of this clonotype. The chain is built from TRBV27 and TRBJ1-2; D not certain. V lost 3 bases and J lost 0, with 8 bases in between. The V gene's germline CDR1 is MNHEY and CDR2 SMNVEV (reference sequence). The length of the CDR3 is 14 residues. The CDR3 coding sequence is TGTGCCAGCAGTTTGGATGGTACTAACTATGGCTACACCTTC. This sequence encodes CASSLDGTNYGYTF.

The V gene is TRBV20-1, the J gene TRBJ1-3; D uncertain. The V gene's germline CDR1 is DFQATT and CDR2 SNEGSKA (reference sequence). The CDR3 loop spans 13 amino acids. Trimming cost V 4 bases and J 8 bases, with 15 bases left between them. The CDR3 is CSAKDQTSDTIYF. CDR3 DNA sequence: TGCAGTGCTAAAGACCAAACCAGCGACACCATATATTTT.

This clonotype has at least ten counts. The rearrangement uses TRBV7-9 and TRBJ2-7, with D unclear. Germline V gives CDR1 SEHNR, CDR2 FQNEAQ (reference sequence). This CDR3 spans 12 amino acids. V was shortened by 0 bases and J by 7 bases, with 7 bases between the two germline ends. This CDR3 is CASSLAGEEQYF. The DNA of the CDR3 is TGTGCCAGCAGCTTAGCTGGGGAAGAGCAGTACTTC.

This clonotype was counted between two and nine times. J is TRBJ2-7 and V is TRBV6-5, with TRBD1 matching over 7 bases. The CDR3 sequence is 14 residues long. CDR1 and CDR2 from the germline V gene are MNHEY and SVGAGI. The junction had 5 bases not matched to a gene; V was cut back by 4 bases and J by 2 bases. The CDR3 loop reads CASSLTGYTYEQYF. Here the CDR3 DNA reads TGTGCCAGCAGTTTGACAGGGTACACCTACGAGCAGTACTTC.

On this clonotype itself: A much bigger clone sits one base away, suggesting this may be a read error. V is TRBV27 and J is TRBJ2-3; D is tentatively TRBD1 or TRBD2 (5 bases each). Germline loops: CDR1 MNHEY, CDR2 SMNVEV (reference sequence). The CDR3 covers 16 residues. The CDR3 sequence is CASSLSGDPYTGTQYF. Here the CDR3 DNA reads TGTGCCAGCAGTTTATCAGGGGACCCCTACACAGGTACGCAGTATTTT.

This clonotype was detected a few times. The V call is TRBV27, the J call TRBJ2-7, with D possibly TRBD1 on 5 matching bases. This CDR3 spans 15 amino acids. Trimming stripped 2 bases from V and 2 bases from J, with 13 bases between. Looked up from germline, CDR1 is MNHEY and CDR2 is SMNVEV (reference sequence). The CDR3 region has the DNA TGTGCCAGCAGTTTAGTTGGGGCCATGGCCTACGAGCAGTACTTC. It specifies CASSLVGAMAYEQYF.

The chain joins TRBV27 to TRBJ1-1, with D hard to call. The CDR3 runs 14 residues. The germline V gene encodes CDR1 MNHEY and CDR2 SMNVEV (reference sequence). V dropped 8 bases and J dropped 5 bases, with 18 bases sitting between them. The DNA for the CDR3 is TGTGCCAGCGAGAGTAGGCAGCAAGGGACTGAAGCTTTCTTT. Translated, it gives CASESRQQGTEAFF.

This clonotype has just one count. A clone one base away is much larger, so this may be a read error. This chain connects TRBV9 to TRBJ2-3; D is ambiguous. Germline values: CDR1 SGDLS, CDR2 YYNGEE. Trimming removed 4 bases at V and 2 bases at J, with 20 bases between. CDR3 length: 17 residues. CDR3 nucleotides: TGTGCCAGCAGCAGATACCGGGCTTCAGCCCACACAGATACGCAGTATTTT. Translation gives CASSRYRASAHTDTQYF.

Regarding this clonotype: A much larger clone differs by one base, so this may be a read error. The CDR3 DNA reads as TGTGCCAGCACTCAGAAGGACGCCGGGGAGCTGTTTTTT. Its protein is CASTQKDAGELFF. This chain links TRBV6-4 with TRBJ2-2; D is undetermined. Trimming removed 7 bases at V and 6 bases at J, with 12 bases between. CDR1 and CDR2 (germline): MRHNA, SNTAGT. The CDR3 has 13 residues.

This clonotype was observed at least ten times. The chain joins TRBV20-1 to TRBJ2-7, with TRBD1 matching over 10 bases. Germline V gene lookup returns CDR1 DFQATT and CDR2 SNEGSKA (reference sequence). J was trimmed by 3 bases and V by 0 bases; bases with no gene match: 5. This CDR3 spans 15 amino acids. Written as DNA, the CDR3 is TGCAGTGCTAGAGAAGGGACAGGGGACCTCTACGAGCAGTACTTC. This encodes CSAREGTGDLYEQYF.

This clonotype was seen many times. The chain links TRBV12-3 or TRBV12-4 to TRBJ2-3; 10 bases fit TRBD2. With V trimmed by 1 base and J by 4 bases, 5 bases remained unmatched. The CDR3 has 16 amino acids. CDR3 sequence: CASSLVLAGEADTQYF. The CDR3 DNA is TGTGCCAGCAGTTTAGTGCTAGCGGGGGAGGCAGATACGCAGTATTTT.

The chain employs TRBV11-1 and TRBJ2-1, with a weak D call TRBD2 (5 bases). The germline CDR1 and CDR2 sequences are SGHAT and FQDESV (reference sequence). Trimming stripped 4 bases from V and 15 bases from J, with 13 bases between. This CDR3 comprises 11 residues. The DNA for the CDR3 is TGTGCCAGCAGCTCCCCGGAGAGGGTGTTCTTC. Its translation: CASSSPERVFF.

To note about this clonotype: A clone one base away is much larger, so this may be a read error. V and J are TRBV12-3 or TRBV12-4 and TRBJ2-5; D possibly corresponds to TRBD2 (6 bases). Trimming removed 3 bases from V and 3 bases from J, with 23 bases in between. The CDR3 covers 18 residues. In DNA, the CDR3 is TGTGCCAGCAGTTTGGGTGCGGGGCCCCGCCGGGGCGAAGAGACCCAGTACTTC. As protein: CASSLGAGPRRGEETQYF.

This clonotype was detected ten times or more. The CDR3 DNA sequence: TGCAGTGCTTTAGCGGGAGTCGAGCAGTACTTC. It translates to CSALAGVEQYF. V gene TRBV20-1 combines with J gene TRBJ2-7; 9 bases fit TRBD2. The junction had 2 bases not matched to a gene; V was cut back by 5 bases and J by 6 bases. Germline lookup yields CDR1 DFQATT and CDR2 SNEGSKA (reference sequence). The CDR3 consists of 11 residues.

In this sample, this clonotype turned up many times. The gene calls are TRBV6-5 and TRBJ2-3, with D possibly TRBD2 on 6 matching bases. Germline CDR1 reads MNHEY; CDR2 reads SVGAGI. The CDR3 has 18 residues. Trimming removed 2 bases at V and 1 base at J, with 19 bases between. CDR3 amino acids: CASSYGLEMAGRTDTQYF. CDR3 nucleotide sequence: TGTGCCAGCAGTTACGGCCTGGAGATGGCGGGGCGCACAGATACGCAGTATTTT.

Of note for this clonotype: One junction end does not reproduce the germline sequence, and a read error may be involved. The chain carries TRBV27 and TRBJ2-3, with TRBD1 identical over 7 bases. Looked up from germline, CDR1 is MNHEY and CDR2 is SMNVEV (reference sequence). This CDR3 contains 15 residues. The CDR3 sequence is CAGSQWDSSTDTQYF. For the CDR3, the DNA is TGTGCCGGCAGTCAATGGGACAGCAGCACAGATACGCAGTATTTT.

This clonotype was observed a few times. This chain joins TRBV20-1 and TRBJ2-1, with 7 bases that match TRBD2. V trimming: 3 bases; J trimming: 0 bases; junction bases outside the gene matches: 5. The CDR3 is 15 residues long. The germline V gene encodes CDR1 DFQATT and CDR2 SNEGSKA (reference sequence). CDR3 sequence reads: CSASSGVSSYNEQFF. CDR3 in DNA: TGCAGTGCTAGCAGCGGGGTAAGCTCCTACAATGAGCAGTTCTTC.

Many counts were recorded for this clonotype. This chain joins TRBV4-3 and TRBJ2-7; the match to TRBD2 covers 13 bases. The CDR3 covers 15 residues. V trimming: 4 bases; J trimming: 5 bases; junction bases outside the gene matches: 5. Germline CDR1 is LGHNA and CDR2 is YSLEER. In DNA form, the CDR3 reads TGCGCCAGCAGCCTTGGGACTAGCGGGGCTGACGAGCAGTACTTC. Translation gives CASSLGTSGADEQYF.

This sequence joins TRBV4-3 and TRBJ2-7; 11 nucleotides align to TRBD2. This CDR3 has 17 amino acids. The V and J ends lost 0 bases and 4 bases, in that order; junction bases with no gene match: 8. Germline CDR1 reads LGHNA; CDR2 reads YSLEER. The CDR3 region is CASSQETTSGSLYEQYF. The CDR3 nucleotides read TGCGCCAGCAGCCAAGAGACCACTAGCGGGAGTTTATACGAGCAGTACTTC.

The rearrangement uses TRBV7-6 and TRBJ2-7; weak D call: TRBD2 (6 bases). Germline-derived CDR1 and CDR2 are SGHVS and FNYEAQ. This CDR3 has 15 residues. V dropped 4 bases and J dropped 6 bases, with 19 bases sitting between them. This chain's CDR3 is CASSSGGGALVEQYF. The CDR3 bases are TGTGCCAGCAGCTCCGGAGGCGGGGCCCTTGTCGAGCAGTACTTC.

CDR3 sequence (DNA): TGTGCCAGCAGAGGGACTGGCGGGACCACAGATACGCAGTATTTT. Translated: CASRGTGGTTDTQYF. The chain has TRBV2 and TRBJ2-3, with D perhaps TRBD2 (6 bases). Germline values: CDR1 SNHLY, CDR2 FYNNEI. Trimming cost V 6 bases and J 2 bases, with 15 bases left between them. This CDR3 is built from 15 residues. Using reference TRBV2 and TRBJ2-3 for the parts outside the CDR3, the full variable domain is EPEVTQTPSHQVTQMGQEVILRCVPISNHLYFYWYRQILGQKVEFLVSFYNNEISEKSEIFDDQFSVERPDGSNFTLKIRSTKLEDSAMYFCASRGTGGTTDTQYFGPGTRLTVL.